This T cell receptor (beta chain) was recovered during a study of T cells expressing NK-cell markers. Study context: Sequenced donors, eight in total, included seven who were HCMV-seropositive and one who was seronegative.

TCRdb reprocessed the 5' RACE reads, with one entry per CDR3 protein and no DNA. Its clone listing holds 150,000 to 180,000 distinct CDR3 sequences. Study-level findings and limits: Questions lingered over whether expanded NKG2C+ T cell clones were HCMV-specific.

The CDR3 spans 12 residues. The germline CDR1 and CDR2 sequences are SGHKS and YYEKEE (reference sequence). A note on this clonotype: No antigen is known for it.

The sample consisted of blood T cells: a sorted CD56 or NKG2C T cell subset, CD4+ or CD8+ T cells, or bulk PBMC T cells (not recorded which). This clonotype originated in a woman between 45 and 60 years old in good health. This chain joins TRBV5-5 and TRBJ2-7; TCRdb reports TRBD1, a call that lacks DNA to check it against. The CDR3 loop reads CASSGEGAEQYF.